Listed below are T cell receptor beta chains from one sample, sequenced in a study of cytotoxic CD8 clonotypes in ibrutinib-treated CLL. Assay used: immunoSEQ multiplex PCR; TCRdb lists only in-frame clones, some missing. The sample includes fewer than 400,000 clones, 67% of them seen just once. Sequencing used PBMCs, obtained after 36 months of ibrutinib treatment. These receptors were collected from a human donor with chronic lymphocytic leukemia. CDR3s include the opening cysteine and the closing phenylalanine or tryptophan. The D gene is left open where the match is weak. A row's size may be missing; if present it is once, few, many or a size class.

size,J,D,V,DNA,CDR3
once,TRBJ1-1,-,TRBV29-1,TGCAGCGTTGATCCCAGCGTGAACACTGAAGCTTTCTTT,CSVDPSVNTEAFF
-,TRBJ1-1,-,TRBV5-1,TGCGCCAGCAGCTTGGGGGGGTACATGAACACTGAAGCTTTCTTT,CASSLGGYMNTEAFF
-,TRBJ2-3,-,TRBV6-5,TGTGCCAGCAGTTACTCGGGTCCGGGGAAAGATACGCAGTATTTT,CASSYSGPGKDTQYF
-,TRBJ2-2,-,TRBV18,TGTGCCAGCTCACCTCTCCCAGGTTACACCGGGGAGCTGTTTTTT,CASSPLPGYTGELFF
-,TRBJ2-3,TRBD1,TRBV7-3,TGTGCCAGCAGTCAAGGACAGGGGTCGAAAGATACGCAGTATTTT,CASSQGQGSKDTQYF
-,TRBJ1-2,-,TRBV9,TGTGCCAGCAGCGTATGGGCCCGCGGACAGACCTATGGCTACACCTTC,CASSVWARGQTYGYTF
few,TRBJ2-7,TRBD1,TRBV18,TGTGCCAGCTCGCAGGGACAGGCCAACGAGCAGTACTTC,CASSQGQANEQYF
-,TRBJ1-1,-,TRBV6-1,TGTGCCAGGCTAGCGGACAACAGTGAAGCTTTCTTT,CARLADNSEAFF
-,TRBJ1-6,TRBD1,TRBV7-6,TGTGCCTGTACAGGGGATAATTCACCCCTCCACTTT,CACTGDNSPLHF
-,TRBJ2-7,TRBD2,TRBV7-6,TGTGCCAGCAGCCCAGAGGGACTAGCGGCACCCTACGAGCAGTACTTC,CASSPEGLAAPYEQYF
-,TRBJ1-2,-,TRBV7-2,TGTGCCAGCACCCCGTTGCCGGGGTTTGGTGGCTACACCTTC,CASTPLPGFGGYTF
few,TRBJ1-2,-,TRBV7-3,TGTGCCAGCAGCTCAACAGGGACCAGAGGCTACACCTTC,CASSSTGTRGYTF
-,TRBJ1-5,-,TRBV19,TGTGCCAGCGGCGGGGGCGGGGGCAATCAGCCCCAGCATTTT,CASGGGGGNQPQHF
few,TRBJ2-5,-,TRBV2,TGTGCCAGCAGTGTATATTTGGAGACCCAGTACTTC,CASSVYLETQYF
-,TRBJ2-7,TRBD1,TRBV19,TGTGCCAGTAGTCGGACAGGGGGCCTCGAGCAGTACTTC,CASSRTGGLEQYF
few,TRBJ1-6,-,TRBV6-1,TGTGCCAGCAGTGAATGGGGGCGGACACCCCTCCACTTT,CASSEWGRTPLHF
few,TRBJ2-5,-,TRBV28,TGTGCCAGCATGGGGTGGGAGACCCAGTACTTC,CASMGWETQYF
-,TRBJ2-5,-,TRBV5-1,TGCGCCAGCAGCTTGGTGGAGTGGGGGCAAGAGACCCAGTACTTC,CASSLVEWGQETQYF
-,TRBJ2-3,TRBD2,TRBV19,TGTGCCACCGCCGGGACTAGTCGGAATACGCAGTATTTT,CATAGTSRNTQYF
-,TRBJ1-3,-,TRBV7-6,TGTGCCAGCAGCTACGACAGAGCCCGAAACTCTGGAAACACCATATATTTT,CASSYDRARNSGNTIYF
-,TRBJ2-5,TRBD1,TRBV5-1,TGCGCCAGCAGCACGCCCGGGACAGAAGAGACCCAGTACTTC,CASSTPGTEETQYF
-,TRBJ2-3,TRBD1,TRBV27,TGTGCCAGCACAAAAGACAGGGGGGTTTCAGATACGCAGTATTTT,CASTKDRGVSDTQYF
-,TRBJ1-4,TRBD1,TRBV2,TGTGCCAGCAGTGGAACAGGGGGCGTCTTAGCTAATGAAAAACTGTTTTTT,CASSGTGGVLANEKLFF
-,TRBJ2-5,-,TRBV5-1,TGCGCCAGCAGCCTGGGGTCTGTGGCCCAGTACTTC,CASSLGSVAQYF
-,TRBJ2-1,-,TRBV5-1,TGCGCCAGCAGCGTTGACAGGGTAGCGGTCAATGAGCAGTTCTTC,CASSVDRVAVNEQFF
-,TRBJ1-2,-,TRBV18,TGTGCCAGCTCACCAGGGTGGAGGGACTATGGCTACACCTTC,CASSPGWRDYGYTF
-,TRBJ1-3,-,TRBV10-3,TGTGCCATCAGCGGGGTAGGCTCTGGAAACACCATATATTTT,CAISGVGSGNTIYF